The 7 T cell receptor beta chains below were found in one sample sequenced in a study of patients and donors after allogeneic stem cell transplantation. TCRdb called the RT-PCR reads again in MiXCR, with one record for every CDR3 protein. The sample shows about 150,000 distinct CDR3 sequences, about 36% of them seen only once. The sample consisted of blood, either unsorted or a sorted T cell fraction (not recorded which). All receptors come from a human donor who was either an allogeneic HSCT recipient or a stem cell or donor lymphocyte infusion donor (not recorded which). It is not recorded whose cells these are; they may come from a transplant donor.

This clonotype showed up just once. V gene TRBV4-3 combines with J gene TRBJ2-2; 14 nucleotides match TRBD2. J gave up 7 bases and V 1 base, and 8 bases lay outside the gene matches. Looked up from germline, CDR1 is LGHNA and CDR2 is YSLEER. The CDR3 consists of 18 residues. CDR3 in DNA: TGCGCCAGCAGCCAAGTCGTGGGACTAGCGGGGGACGGCGGGGAGCTGTTTTTT. It is translated as CASSQVVGLAGDGGELFF.

The V and J genes are TRBV20-1 and TRBJ1-1, with D unresolved. The CDR3 is 11 amino acids. V was clipped by 4 bases and J by 6 bases, with 9 bases between them. Germline-derived CDR1 and CDR2 are DFQATT and SNEGSKA (reference sequence). The CDR3 sequence is CSATPESEAFF. CDR3 sequence (DNA): TGCAGTGCTACCCCCGAATCTGAAGCTTTCTTT.

The gene calls are TRBV27 and TRBJ2-2; a weak D match, TRBD2 (6 bases). In germline, CDR1 is MNHEY, CDR2 SMNVEV (reference sequence). CDR3 length: 14 amino acids. V was trimmed by 5 bases and J by 4 bases, leaving 11 bases between them. CDR3 in amino acids: CASSVGGPTGELFF. The CDR3 DNA follows: TGTGCCAGCAGTGTAGGAGGGCCCACCGGGGAGCTGTTTTTT.

This clonotype was seen only once. CDR3 bases: TGTGCCAGCACCCCTCCTAGCGGCAGGTCCCAAACTAACACCGGGGAGCTGTTTTTT. It encodes CASTPPSGRSQTNTGELFF. The chain has TRBV6-6 and TRBJ2-2, with TRBD2 identical over 7 bases. The V segment lost 7 bases and the J segment 2 bases; nucleotides outside the gene matches: 19. The CDR3 sequence is 19 residues long. Germline CDR1 is MNHNY and CDR2 is SVGAGI (reference sequence).

This clonotype was seen a handful of times. The chain joins TRBV20-1 to TRBJ2-3; D is uncertain. This CDR3 contains 12 residues. Per germline, CDR1 DFQATT and CDR2 SNEGSKA (reference sequence). V lost 5 bases, J lost 0 bases, and 6 bases lay in between. CDR3 in DNA: TGCAGTGCTCCCAGTAGCACAGATACGCAGTATTTT. Translated: CSAPSSTDTQYF.

This clonotype came up a few times. The chain combines TRBV15 with TRBJ1-1; D not resolved. The V and J ends lost 5 bases and 0 bases respectively, with 13 bases between them. The germline V gene encodes CDR1 LNHNV and CDR2 YYDKDF (reference sequence). This CDR3 spans 15 amino acids. This CDR3 is CATSARWGMNTEAFF. CDR3 nucleotide sequence: TGTGCCACCAGCGCCCGCTGGGGAATGAACACTGAAGCTTTCTTT.

This clonotype showed up just a few times. The rearrangement joins TRBV20-1 to TRBJ1-4, with D possibly matching TRBD1 (5 bases). The CDR3 length is 15 residues. Germline CDR1 and CDR2: DFQATT and SNEGSKA (reference sequence). V lost 4 bases and J 1 base, leaving 13 bases between the germline ends. This chain's CDR3 is CSATRPGRTNEKLFF. The CDR3 DNA sequence: TGCAGTGCTACCCGTCCGGGGCGAACTAATGAAAAACTGTTTTTT.